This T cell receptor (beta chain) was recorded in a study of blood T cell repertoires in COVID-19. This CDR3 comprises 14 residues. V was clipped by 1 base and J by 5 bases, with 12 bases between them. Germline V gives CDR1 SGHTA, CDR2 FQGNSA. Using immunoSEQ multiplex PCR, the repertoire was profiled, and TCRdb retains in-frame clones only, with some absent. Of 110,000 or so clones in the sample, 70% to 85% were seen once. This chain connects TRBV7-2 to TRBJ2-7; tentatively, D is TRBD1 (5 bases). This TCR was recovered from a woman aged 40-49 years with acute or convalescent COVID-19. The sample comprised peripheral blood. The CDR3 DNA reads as TGTGCCAGCAGCTTAGAGACCGGACACGACGAGCAGTACTTC. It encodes CASSLETGHDEQYF.